Included here is one T cell receptor beta chain sequence, with context. Its antigen is still unknown. The data were taken from a study of T cell responses to AZD1222 COVID-19 vaccine. Overall study findings and caveats: Spike was spanned by vaccine-associated CD4 TCRs, with dominance at 160-218 and 743-854. Sampled repertoires all dated from after the peak T cell response.

Germline assignment: CDR1 SGHTA and CDR2 FQGNSA. The CDR3 runs 19 residues. V lost 1 base and J 1 base, leaving 21 bases between the germline ends. Sequencing used immunoSEQ multiplex PCR; TCRdb keeps in-frame clones, though not all of them. The repertoire has around 130,000 clones, approximately 85% of them found once; the top ten carry just under 9.5%. The specimen was peripheral blood, collected on day 0 of AZD1222 vaccination. The TCR sequence derives from an adult in good health. J is TRBJ2-3 and V is TRBV7-2; perhaps TRBD2 as D (5 bases). CDR3 region: CASSLGPPRVAWGTDTQYF. In DNA form, the CDR3 reads TGTGCCAGCAGCTTAGGTCCCCCGCGGGTAGCTTGGGGCACAGATACGCAGTATTTT.